Below are 18 T cell receptor beta chains sequenced from a single sample in a study of blood T cell repertoires in COVID-19. Data came from immunoSEQ multiplex PCR; TCRdb stores just in-frame clones and leaves some out. Among under 200,000 clones listed, about 86% were seen once. The sequencing sample was made of peripheral blood. The receptors were sampled from a man between 65 and 85 years old with active or convalescent COVID-19.

V is TRBV6-5 and J is TRBJ2-3, with 8 bases matching TRBD1. The CDR3 is made up of 15 amino acids. The junction had 6 bases not matched to a gene; V was cut back by 2 bases and J by 5 bases. The germline V gene encodes CDR1 MNHEY and CDR2 SVGAGI. This chain's CDR3 is CASSYQRTGRDTQYF. The CDR3 coding sequence is TGTGCCAGCAGTTACCAAAGGACAGGGCGAGATACGCAGTATTTT.

The chain uses TRBV13 and TRBJ2-1, with TRBD1 identical over 7 bases. The germline V gene encodes CDR1 PRHDT and CDR2 FYEKMQ (reference sequence). V was clipped by 3 bases and J by 3 bases; unmatched bases: 2. CDR3 length equals 14 residues. CDR3 region: CASSFRTGYNEQFF. In nucleotides, the CDR3 is TGTGCCAGCAGCTTTCGGACAGGCTACAATGAGCAGTTCTTC.

This clone has just one count. The chain carries TRBV4-1 and TRBJ2-5; 10 bases are shared with TRBD2. The germline CDR1 and CDR2 sequences are MGHRA and YSYEKL. V trimming: 1 base; J trimming: 2 bases; junction bases outside the gene matches: 4. CDR3 length equals 16 residues. The CDR3 DNA reads TGCGCCAGCAGCCAAGGGCCAGCGGGAGGGCAAGAGACCCAGTACTTC. Its translation is CASSQGPAGGQETQYF.

The V gene is TRBV12-3 or TRBV12-4, the J gene TRBJ2-3; TRBD2 matches at 8 bases. CDR3 length: 12 residues. Unmatched junction bases numbered 3, after V lost 2 bases and J lost 11 bases. CDR3 in DNA: TGTGCCAGCAGTTTATCTCTAGCGGGGCAGTATTTT. Its translation: CASSLSLAGQYF.

This chain links TRBV11-2 with TRBJ2-1; 9 bases are shared with TRBD2. V was clipped by 4 bases and J by 0 bases; unmatched bases: 7. The length of the CDR3 is 17 residues. Germline assignment: CDR1 SGHAT and CDR2 FQNNGV. In nucleotides, the CDR3 is TGTGCCAGCAGCTCCCGAGGTAGCGGGAGCTCCTACAATGAGCAGTTCTTC. Translated, it gives CASSSRGSGSSYNEQFF.

This clone was picked up a small number of times. This chain joins TRBV6-2 or TRBV6-3 and TRBJ2-1; TRBD1 matches at 8 bases. The V segment lost 4 bases and the J segment 3 bases; nucleotides outside the gene matches: 2. The CDR3 is 14 amino acids. CDR1 MNHEY and CDR2 SVGEGT come from the germline V gene. The CDR3 spells CASSWTGLYNEQFF. Here the CDR3 DNA reads TGTGCCAGCAGTTGGACAGGGCTCTACAATGAGCAGTTCTTC.

V and J are TRBV5-8 and TRBJ2-7; the match to TRBD2 covers 8 bases. V shed 5 bases and J 7 bases; nucleotides not matched to a gene: 2. Germline lookup yields CDR1 SGHTS and CDR2 YDEGEE. The length of the CDR3 is 11 residues. The CDR3 coding sequence is TGTGCCAGCAGTCGGGGGGGAGAGCAGTACTTC. It is translated as CASSRGGEQYF.

V gene TRBV27 combines with J gene TRBJ1-5; weak D call: TRBD1 (5 bases). Germline CDR1 and CDR2: MNHEY and SMNVEV (reference sequence). This CDR3 comprises 16 residues. V was cut by 5 bases and J by 1 base, with 15 bases left in between. CDR3 sequence reads: CASSLDGGFSNQPQHF. The CDR3 DNA reads as TGTGCCAGCAGTCTGGACGGGGGGTTCAGCAATCAGCCCCAGCATTTT.

The J gene is TRBJ1-3, the V gene TRBV10-2; D call uncertain. Germline V CDR1 and CDR2: WSHSY, SAAADI. The CDR3 spans 13 residues. Trimming shortened V by 4 bases and J by 7 bases, and 11 bases separated the two germline ends. The CDR3, as DNA: TGCGCCAGCAGTGTAGTTTTCGGGAACACCATATATTTT. This codes for CASSVVFGNTIYF.

This clone was found once. The CDR3 here is CASRLLAHNNEQFF. The CDR3 coding sequence is TGTGCCAGCAGACTTCTAGCCCATAACAATGAGCAGTTCTTC. This sequence joins TRBV5-5 and TRBJ2-1; the D gene is possibly TRBD2 (5 bases). Trimming took 5 bases from V and 5 from J, leaving 14 bases between them. CDR3 length: 14 amino acids. The germline CDR1 and CDR2 sequences are SGHKS and YYEKEE (reference sequence).

The chain is built from TRBV24-1 and TRBJ2-1; possibly TRBD2 for D (5 bases). V gave up 8 bases and J gave up 7 bases, with 11 bases separating them. Germline-derived CDR1 and CDR2 are KGHDR and SFDVKD. The CDR3 is 12 amino acids. In DNA form, the CDR3 reads TGTGCCACCACCGATGGGAGAAATGAGCAGTTCTTC. Its translation is CATTDGRNEQFF.

On this clone: The identical CDR3 is also encoded by other nucleotide sequences in the sample. V is TRBV5-1 and J is TRBJ1-6; 9 positions agree with TRBD1. Germline V gives CDR1 SGHRS, CDR2 YFSETQ. The CDR3 is made up of 14 amino acids. J was trimmed by 7 bases and V by 4 bases; bases with no gene match: 3. As DNA, the CDR3 is TGCGCCAGCAGCCCGGACAGGGGAAATTCACCCCTCCACTTT. Translated, it gives CASSPDRGNSPLHF.

The rearrangement uses TRBV5-5 and TRBJ2-1; 8 bases align to TRBD1. This CDR3 contains 17 residues. The V gene end was trimmed by 3 bases and the J gene end by 1 base; junction bases not matched to a gene: 9. CDR1 and CDR2 (germline): SGHKS, YYEKEE (reference sequence). The CDR3 is CASSYSDRANSYNEQFF. The CDR3 nucleotides read TGTGCCAGCAGCTACTCGGACAGGGCTAATTCCTACAATGAGCAGTTCTTC.

The CDR3 nucleotides read TGTGCCAGCAGGCCCCCAGGAGAGACCCAGTACTTC. As protein: CASRPPGETQYF. V is TRBV6-5 and J is TRBJ2-5; unclear D gene. V gave up 6 bases and J gave up 4 bases, with 9 bases separating them. Germline V CDR1 and CDR2: MNHEY, SVGAGI. This CDR3 has 12 residues.

DNA of the CDR3: TGTGCCAGCAGTCGACAGGGTAATGAAAAACTGTTTTTT. It specifies CASSRQGNEKLFF. V usage is TRBV6-5 and J usage is TRBJ1-4; 7 bases are shared with TRBD1. V dropped 5 bases and J dropped 4; count of bases not matched to a gene: 1. The germline CDR1 and CDR2 sequences are MNHEY and SVGAGI. This CDR3 contains 13 residues.

This chain uses TRBV12-3 or TRBV12-4 with TRBJ1-5; no reliable D call. V was trimmed by 3 bases and J by 4 bases, leaving 4 bases between them. This CDR3 comprises 12 residues. CDR3 in amino acids: CASSFLNQPQHF. CDR3 DNA sequence: TGTGCCAGCAGTTTTTTAAATCAGCCCCAGCATTTT.

The chain is built from TRBV18 and TRBJ1-5; the D gene is possibly TRBD1 (5 bases). The germline gives CDR1 KGHSH, CDR2 LQKENI. The CDR3 is made up of 15 amino acids. Trimming took 3 bases from V and 2 from J, leaving 11 bases between them. This CDR3 is CASSPQGSGNQPQHF. The CDR3 coding sequence is TGTGCCAGCTCACCGCAGGGTAGTGGCAATCAGCCCCAGCATTTT.

This clone was detected once. The V gene is TRBV19, the J gene TRBJ1-5; 8 nucleotides line up with TRBD1. Trimming at V came to 6 bases and at J to 6 bases, leaving 4 bases not matched to a gene. CDR3 length: 13 amino acids. Germline V gene data show CDR1 as LNHDA and CDR2 as SQIVND (reference sequence). This CDR3 reads CASSPTGVQPQHF. The CDR3 nucleotides read TGTGCCAGTAGCCCGACAGGGGTTCAGCCCCAGCATTTT.